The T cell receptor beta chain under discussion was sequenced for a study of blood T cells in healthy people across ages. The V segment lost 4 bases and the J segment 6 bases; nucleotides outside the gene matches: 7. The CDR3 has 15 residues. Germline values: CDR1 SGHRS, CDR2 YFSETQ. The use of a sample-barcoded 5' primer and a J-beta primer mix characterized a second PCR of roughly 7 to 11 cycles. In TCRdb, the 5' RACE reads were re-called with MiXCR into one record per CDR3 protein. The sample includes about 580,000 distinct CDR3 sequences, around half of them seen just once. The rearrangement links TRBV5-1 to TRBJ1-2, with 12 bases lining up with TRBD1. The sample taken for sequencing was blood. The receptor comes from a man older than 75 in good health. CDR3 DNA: TGCGCCAGCAGCAGGTCCGGGACAGGGGGCGATGGCTACACCTTC. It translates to CASSRSGTGGDGYTF.